This record concerns one T cell receptor beta chain sequence. The sample comes from a study of blood T cell repertoires in COVID-19. Overall study context: COVID-19 samples collected from the United States, Italy and Spain covered acute and convalescent phases. Sample material is recorded as cDNA or gDNA derived from T cells, B-cell-depleted T cells, or PBMCs.

Sequenced by immunoSEQ multiplex PCR; TCRdb stores in-frame clones only, minus some. The sample has around 300,000 clones; around 90% are singletons. Participant ages covered about 18 to 95 years across 24 US areas. Two negative PCRs, clearance, or symptom resolution characterized the recovered Cohort 3 donors. V lost 3 bases and J lost 5, with 14 bases in between. The CDR3 extends over 14 amino acids. Per the germline V gene, CDR1 is GTSNPN and CDR2 is SVGIG (reference sequence). This chain joins TRBV30 and TRBJ2-1; D gene ambiguous. Sequencing used PBMCs or T cells enriched from blood (not recorded which). The receptor was isolated from a woman under 40 who had recovered from COVID-19. This chain's CDR3 is CAWRFAITNNEQFF. The DNA for the CDR3 is TGTGCCTGGAGGTTCGCGATCACCAACAATGAGCAGTTCTTC.